The 19 T cell receptor beta chains reported below all come from one sample, sequenced in a study of Graves' ophthalmopathy and Graves' hyperthyroidism. TCR beta CDR3 regions were amplified from RNA transcripts. HTBI primers primed a first-round RT-PCR, and a second-round multiplex PCR followed. TCRdb reprocessed the multiplex PCR reads with MiXCR, giving one entry per CDR3 protein. The table includes 650,000 to 900,000 distinct CDR3 sequences, approximately 40% detected once. Sequences were obtained from peripheral blood. All receptors derive from an adult man with Graves' ophthalmopathy.

The table lists this clonotype with many counts. The chain has TRBV20-1 and TRBJ2-2; no clear D. This CDR3 has 13 residues. V lost 2 bases and J lost 7, with 11 bases in between. Germline-derived CDR1 and CDR2 are DFQATT and SNEGSKA (reference sequence). CDR3 loop: CSARQSLGGELFF. In DNA, the CDR3 is TGCAGTGCTAGACAGTCCCTTGGCGGGGAGCTGTTTTTT.

V is TRBV19 and J is TRBJ1-5; D gene unclear. Germline lookup yields CDR1 LNHDA and CDR2 SQIVND (reference sequence). The CDR3 spans 16 residues. V was pared by 3 bases and J by 3 bases, with 15 bases between. CDR3 sequence reads: CASSIMSGFDNQPQHF. Written as DNA, the CDR3 is TGTGCCAGTAGTATTATGAGTGGATTTGACAATCAGCCCCAGCATTTT.

This clonotype was observed a handful of times. CDR3 loop: CASGIKGTGELFF. The CDR3 DNA sequence: TGTGCCAGCGGTATAAAGGGGACCGGGGAGCTGTTTTTT. The J gene is TRBJ2-2, the V gene TRBV9, with D tentatively TRBD1 (5 bases). The CDR3 consists of 13 residues. Germline V gene data show CDR1 as SGDLS and CDR2 as YYNGEE. With 7 bases removed from V and 5 bases from J, the gap between germline ends came to 12 bases. The variable domain in full, completed from reference TRBV9 and TRBJ2-2, reads DSGVTQTPKHLITATGQRVTLRCSPRSGDLSVYWYQQSLDQGLQFLIQYYNGEERAKGNILERFSAQQFPDLHSELNLSSLELGDSALYFCASGIKGTGELFFGEGSRLTVL.

V usage is TRBV6-4 and J usage is TRBJ2-5; D possibly corresponds to TRBD2 (7 bases). Germline V gene lookup returns CDR1 MRHNA and CDR2 SNTAGT. This CDR3 region has 13 residues. Trimming cost V 5 bases and J 7 bases, with 14 bases left between them. This chain's CDR3 is CASSINREGTQYF. As DNA, the CDR3 is TGTGCCAGCAGTATTAACAGGGAGGGGACCCAGTACTTC.

The genes are TRBV24-1 and TRBJ1-5; D unresolved. CDR3 length: 14 residues. Germline CDR1 KGHDR, CDR2 SFDVKD. The germline V and J ends were trimmed by 11 bases and 5 bases, with 18 bases remaining between them. CDR3 coding DNA: TGTGCCAGCCCCTTTTCAGGTGGGGATCAGCCCCAGCATTTT. Its translation is CASPFSGGDQPQHF.

This clonotype came up a few times. This chain links TRBV5-1 with TRBJ2-5; a weak D match, TRBD2 (6 bases). With 2 bases removed from V and 5 bases from J, the gap between germline ends came to 16 bases. The V gene's germline CDR1 is SGHRS and CDR2 YFSETQ. This CDR3 has 15 amino acids. The CDR3 region has the DNA TGCGCCAGCAGCTTACCCTCGGGAGTTGGGGAGACCCAGTACTTC. Translating it yields CASSLPSGVGETQYF. The variable domain in full, completed from reference TRBV5-1 and TRBJ2-5, reads KAGVTQTPRYLIKTRGQQVTLSCSPISGHRSVSWYQQTPGQGLQFLFEYFSETQRNKGNFPGRFSGRQFSNSRSEMNVSTLELGDSALYLCASSLPSGVGETQYFGPGTRLLVL.

V usage is TRBV5-1 and J usage is TRBJ1-1; D is undetermined. Trimming took 4 bases from V and 6 from J, leaving 13 bases between them. Germline-derived CDR1 and CDR2 are SGHRS and YFSETQ. This CDR3 is built from 13 residues. Here the CDR3 DNA reads TGCGCCAGCAGCCCGAACGCTTCGCCTGAAGCTTTCTTT. Protein product: CASSPNASPEAFF.

In its sample, this clonotype was seen once. V is TRBV15 and J is TRBJ1-1; D ambiguous. The CDR3 is made up of 12 amino acids. Deletions cut 3 bases from V and 11 bases from J, with 13 bases between. Germline CDR1 and CDR2: LNHNV and YYDKDF (reference sequence). This CDR3 reads CATSSPQQVAFF. The CDR3 DNA sequence: TGTGCCACCAGCAGCCCCCAGCAGGTGGCTTTCTTT. The full variable domain, in which reference TRBV15 and TRBJ1-1 provide the parts outside the CDR3, is DAMVIQNPRYQVTQFGKPVTLSCSQTLNHNVMYWYQQKSSQAPKLLFHYYDKDFNNEADTPDNFQSRRPNTSFCFLDIRSPGLGDTAMYLCATSSPQQVAFFGQGTRLTVV.

The rearrangement joins TRBV25-1 to TRBJ2-2; D not certain. The CDR3 runs 12 residues. Germline V lookup: CDR1 MGHDK, CDR2 SYGVNS. V dropped 6 bases and J dropped 6 bases, with 8 bases sitting between them. The DNA of the CDR3 is TGTGCCAGCAGCTGGGTGTCCGGGGAGCTGTTTTTT. It codes for CASSWVSGELFF.

This clonotype has a count of ten or more. The chain recombines TRBV7-3 with TRBJ2-5, with D maybe TRBD2 (7 bases). This CDR3 contains 16 residues. The germline V gene encodes CDR1 SGHTA and CDR2 FQGTGA. V gave up 5 bases and J gave up 0 bases, with 16 bases separating them. CDR3: CASSPRGRGDQETQYF. The CDR3 DNA is TGTGCCAGCAGCCCAAGGGGGAGGGGCGACCAAGAGACCCAGTACTTC.

The rearrangement links TRBV4-3 to TRBJ2-2, with TRBD1 identical over 8 bases. CDR1 and CDR2 (germline): LGHNA, YSLEER. CDR3 length: 15 residues. V shed 5 bases, J shed 6 bases, and the junction held 8 bases outside the gene matches. This CDR3 is CASSYRDRTAGELFF. The DNA of the CDR3 is TGCGCCAGCAGCTATAGGGACAGGACGGCCGGGGAGCTGTTTTTT.

This clonotype was seen only a few times. J is TRBJ2-7 and V is TRBV30, with TRBD1 as a possible D gene (5 bases). This CDR3 is built from 16 residues. Germline CDR1 is GTSNPN and CDR2 is SVGIG (reference sequence). Trimming took off 4 bases at V and 3 bases at J, with 22 bases between the two ends. In DNA, the CDR3 is TGTGCCTGGACCGGGCAGGGCCACCTAGACATCTACGAGCAGTACTTC. As protein: CAWTGQGHLDIYEQYF.

To note about this clonotype: This may be a read error, as it is one base from a much larger clone. V usage is TRBV10-3 and J usage is TRBJ2-5; D call uncertain. This CDR3 is 12 amino acids long. Per germline, CDR1 ENHRY and CDR2 SYGVKD. The CDR3 loop is CAIKGRQETQNF. The CDR3 DNA follows: TGTGCCATCAAGGGCAGACAAGAGACCCAGAACTTC.

V is TRBV10-3 and J is TRBJ1-2, with D unresolved. CDR1 is ENHRY, CDR2 SYGVKD, per germline. The CDR3 loop spans 14 amino acids. Deletions cut 6 bases from V and 4 bases from J, with 15 bases between. Written as DNA, the CDR3 is TGTGCCATCAGGGCAGACCTACGACGCTATGGCTACACCTTC. Translation gives CAIRADLRRYGYTF.

This clonotype occurred a few times. The chain carries TRBV4-1 and TRBJ1-1, with D tentatively TRBD1 (6 bases). Trimming shortened V by 3 bases and J by 1 base, and 9 bases separated the two germline ends. This CDR3 has 14 amino acids. Germline loops: CDR1 MGHRA, CDR2 YSYEKL. CDR3 nucleotide sequence: TGCGCCAGCAGCCAGGGGGCCTCGAACACTGAAGCTTTCTTT. Residues: CASSQGASNTEAFF.

This chain joins TRBV7-9 and TRBJ1-3; TRBD2 might be the D (5 bases). The DNA end is a closer match to TRBJ2-3, so the J assignment may be wrong. The CDR3 totals 17 residues. Looked up from germline, CDR1 is SEHNR and CDR2 is FQNEAQ (reference sequence). This CDR3 is CASSRMLGSGNTDTQYF. CDR3 in DNA: TGTGCCAGCAGCCGAATGTTAGGGTCGGGAAACACAGATACGCAGTATTTT.

This clonotype showed up many times. V gene TRBV7-2 combines with J gene TRBJ2-7; TRBD2 agrees at 12 bases. The CDR3 loop spans 15 amino acids. CDR1 is SGHTA and CDR2 is FQGNSA in the germline V gene. V was pared by 6 bases and J by 5 bases, with 8 bases of the junction left unmatched. CDR3 protein: CASRWSGLAGDEQYF. The CDR3 DNA follows: TGTGCCAGCAGGTGGTCGGGACTAGCGGGTGACGAGCAGTACTTC.

This clonotype was seen more than once but under ten times. The V call is TRBV7-2, the J call TRBJ2-7, with D unresolved. The V gene lost 2 bases and the J gene lost 0 bases, with 14 bases spanning the gap. The germline CDR1 and CDR2 sequences are SGHTA and FQGNSA. This CDR3 has 16 residues. CDR3 region: CASSLSDTGFSYEQYF. CDR3 coding DNA: TGTGCCAGCAGCTTAAGCGACACGGGCTTCTCCTACGAGCAGTACTTC. Filled out from reference TRBV7-2 and TRBJ2-7, the complete variable domain reads GAGVSQSPSNKVTEKGKDVELRCDPISGHTALYWYRQSLGQGLEFLIYFQGNSAPDKSGLPSDRFSAERTGGSVSTLTIQRTQQEDSAVYLCASSLSDTGFSYEQYFGPGTRLTVT.

This clonotype showed up just a few times. The V and J genes are TRBV7-9 and TRBJ2-2, with D maybe TRBD2 (5 bases). The CDR3 is 16 amino acids. Between the trimmed V and J ends, which lost 8 bases and 2 bases, there was a span of 18 bases. The germline gives CDR1 SEHNR, CDR2 FQNEAQ (reference sequence). DNA for the CDR3: TGTGCCAGCCGGGAAACGGGAATTGATAACACCGGGGAGCTGTTTTTT. Its protein is CASRETGIDNTGELFF.